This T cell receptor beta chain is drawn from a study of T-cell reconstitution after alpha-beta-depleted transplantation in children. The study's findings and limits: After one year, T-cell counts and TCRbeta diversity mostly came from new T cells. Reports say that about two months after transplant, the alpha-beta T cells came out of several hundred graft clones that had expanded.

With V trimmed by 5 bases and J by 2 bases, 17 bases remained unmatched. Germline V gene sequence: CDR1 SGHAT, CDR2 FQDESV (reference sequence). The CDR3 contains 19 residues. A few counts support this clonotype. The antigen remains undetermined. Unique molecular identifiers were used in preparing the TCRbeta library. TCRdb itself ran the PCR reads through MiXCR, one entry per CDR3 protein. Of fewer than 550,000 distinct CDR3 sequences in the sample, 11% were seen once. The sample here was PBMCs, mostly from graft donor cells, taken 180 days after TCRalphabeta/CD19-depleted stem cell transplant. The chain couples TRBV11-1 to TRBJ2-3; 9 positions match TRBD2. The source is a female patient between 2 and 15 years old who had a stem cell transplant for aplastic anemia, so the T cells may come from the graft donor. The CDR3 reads CASSRPTSGLLVNTDTQYF. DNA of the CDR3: TGTGCCAGCAGCCGTCCGACTAGCGGACTACTCGTAAACACAGATACGCAGTATTTT.